Below, 21 T cell receptor beta chains from the same sample are listed, as sequenced in a study of cytomegalovirus exposure and HLA in healthy donors. PCR involved 60 Vbeta and 13 Jbeta primers. The protocol was immunoSEQ multiplex PCR, while the TCRdb copy is restricted to in-frame clones and leaves out a portion. The repertoire consists of around 200,000 clones, with 83% occurring once and the leading ten covering over 1.1%. The sample was PBMCs. These receptors were taken from a girl aged 5-17 years in good health and CMV-seronegative.

This sequence joins TRBV2 and TRBJ2-1, with D tentatively TRBD2 (6 bases). V dropped 3 bases and J dropped 4 bases, with 16 bases sitting between them. The CDR3 covers 16 residues. Germline CDR1 and CDR2: SNHLY and FYNNEI. The CDR3 nucleotides read TGTGCCAGCAGTGAGGAGGGGAACCCCGTATACAATGAGCAGTTCTTC. This gives the protein CASSEEGNPVYNEQFF.

This clone was counted a single time. The rearrangement links TRBV27 to TRBJ1-4; D gene uncertain. V was clipped by 5 bases and J by 1 base, with 17 bases between them. The CDR3 length is 17 residues. Germline V CDR1 and CDR2: MNHEY, SMNVEV (reference sequence). CDR3 in amino acids: CASSDIGGGVTNEKLFF. CDR3 sequence (DNA): TGTGCCAGCAGTGACATAGGAGGCGGGGTAACTAATGAAAAACTGTTTTTT.

The V gene is TRBV6-1, the J gene TRBJ2-1; possibly TRBD2 for D (6 bases). The germline V gene encodes CDR1 MNHNS and CDR2 SASEGT. Trimming pared 4 bases from V and 2 bases from J, leaving 9 bases between. The CDR3 consists of 14 residues. The CDR3 bases are TGTGCCAGCAGTGCAAGCGGGCCCTACAATGAGCAGTTCTTC. It specifies CASSASGPYNEQFF.

In its sample, this clone was seen a few times. The same CDR3 arises from other DNA sequences in this sample as well. The CDR3 is CASSSSYEQYF. The CDR3 nucleotides are TGTGCCAGCAGTTCATCCTACGAGCAGTACTTC. The chain uses TRBV28 and TRBJ2-7; D is uncertain. V was cut by 4 bases and J by 1 base, with 2 bases left in between. There are 11 residues in the CDR3. CDR1 is MDHEN, CDR2 SYDVKM, per germline.

The rearrangement uses TRBV28 and TRBJ1-6; unclear D gene. Germline CDR1 reads MDHEN; CDR2 reads SYDVKM. V was pared by 1 base and J by 10 bases, with 11 bases between. CDR3 length: 14 residues. Here the CDR3 DNA reads TGTGCCAGCAGTTTATCCCCCCCCCGGTCACCCCTCCACTTT. Amino acids: CASSLSPPRSPLHF. Full variable domain (remainder filled in from reference TRBV28 and TRBJ1-6): DVKVTQSSRYLVKRTGEKVFLECVQDMDHENMFWYRQDPGLGLRLIYFSYDVKMKEKGDIPEGYSVSREKKERFSLILESASTNQTSMYLCASSLSPPRSPLHFGNGTRLTVT.

V and J are TRBV11-2 and TRBJ2-7, with 8 bases identical to TRBD2. The V and J ends lost 3 bases and 4 bases, in that order; junction bases with no gene match: 2. This CDR3 spans 13 amino acids. Germline V gene data show CDR1 as SGHAT and CDR2 as FQNNGV. The CDR3 loop reads CASSFSGTYEQYF. The CDR3 DNA sequence: TGTGCCAGCAGCTTTAGCGGGACTTACGAGCAGTACTTC. Full variable domain (remainder filled in from reference TRBV11-2 and TRBJ2-7): EAGVAQSPRYKIIEKRQSVAFWCNPISGHATLYWYQQILGQGPKLLIQFQNNGVVDDSQLPKDRFSAERLKGVDSTLKIQPAKLEDSAVYLCASSFSGTYEQYFGPGTRLTVT.

The V gene is TRBV5-1, the J gene TRBJ2-1, with TRBD2 as a possible D gene (6 bases). Germline assignment: CDR1 SGHRS and CDR2 YFSETQ. The V and J ends lost 4 bases and 8 bases respectively, with 16 bases between them. The CDR3 is 14 residues long. CDR3 coding DNA: TGCGCCAGCAGCGAGGACCCTAGGGAGGATGAGCAGTTCTTC. Protein: CASSEDPREDEQFF.

This clone was counted once. The chain combines TRBV6-1 with TRBJ2-5; tentative D call: TRBD2 (6 bases). The CDR3 runs to 15 residues. Trimming removed 1 base from V and 5 bases from J, with 14 bases in between. Per the germline V gene, CDR1 is MNHNS and CDR2 is SASEGT. The CDR3 sequence is CASSEVASDGETQYF. The CDR3 DNA reads as TGTGCCAGCAGTGAAGTCGCTAGCGACGGGGAGACCCAGTACTTC.

CDR3 in amino acids: CASRQDKNTEAFF. DNA for the CDR3: TGTGCCAGTAGACAGGACAAGAACACTGAAGCTTTCTTT. This chain links TRBV19 with TRBJ1-1; D may be TRBD1 (5 bases). CDR1 is LNHDA and CDR2 is SQIVND in the germline V gene (reference sequence). This CDR3 has 13 residues. The V gene lost 6 bases and the J gene lost 1 base, with 9 bases spanning the gap.

This clone was recorded a few times. The chain employs TRBV6-5 and TRBJ2-2; a possible D gene is TRBD1 (5 bases). Germline V gene sequence: CDR1 MNHEY, CDR2 SVGAGI. With 2 bases removed from V and 6 bases from J, the gap between germline ends came to 13 bases. The CDR3 contains 15 residues. The CDR3 sequence: CASSYRARGPGELFF. The DNA for the CDR3 is TGTGCCAGCAGTTACCGTGCAAGGGGTCCCGGGGAGCTGTTTTTT.

The chain employs TRBV28 and TRBJ1-1; D is uncertain. V gave up 7 bases and J gave up 3 bases, with 3 bases separating them. The CDR3 has 10 amino acids. Germline CDR1 MDHEN, CDR2 SYDVKM. In DNA, the CDR3 is TGTGCCAGCACAGACACTGAAGCTTTCTTT. Translation: CASTDTEAFF.

The chain uses TRBV28 and TRBJ1-2, with D tentatively TRBD1 (5 bases). Trimming pared 6 bases from V and 3 bases from J, leaving 11 bases between. The germline gives CDR1 MDHEN, CDR2 SYDVKM. This CDR3 spans 13 amino acids. DNA of the CDR3: TGTGCCAGCAGGGCAGGGTCTGACTATGGCTACACCTTC. Its protein is CASRAGSDYGYTF.

The J gene is TRBJ2-1, the V gene TRBV19; D gene unclear. The length of the CDR3 is 13 residues. Germline V lookup: CDR1 LNHDA, CDR2 SQIVND (reference sequence). Trimming took 3 bases from V and 8 from J, leaving 11 bases between them. The CDR3 sequence is CASSMGLVDEQFF. DNA for the CDR3: TGTGCCAGTAGTATGGGTCTAGTCGATGAGCAGTTCTTC. Full variable domain (rest looked up from reference TRBV19 and TRBJ2-1): DGGITQSPKYLFRKEGQNVTLSCEQNLNHDAMYWYRQDPGQGLRLIYYSQIVNDFQKGDIAEGYSVSREKKESFPLTVTSAQKNPTAFYLCASSMGLVDEQFFGPGTRLTVL.

This clone was seen more than once but under ten times. This sequence joins TRBV28 and TRBJ2-7, with 7 bases matching TRBD2. Losses at the gene ends were 7 bases for V and 0 bases for J; bases not matched to a gene: 6. The CDR3 runs 14 residues. CDR1 and CDR2 from the germline V gene are MDHEN and SYDVKM. The CDR3 nucleotides read TGTGCCAGCACCCCAGCGGGGACCTCCTACGAGCAGTACTTC. Translation: CASTPAGTSYEQYF.

The V and J genes are TRBV7-6 and TRBJ1-1; D is undetermined. The CDR3 has 15 residues. V was trimmed by 2 bases and J by 4 bases, leaving 14 bases between them. The germline gives CDR1 SGHVS, CDR2 FNYEAQ. CDR3 in DNA: TGTGCCAGCAGCTTATCGAGGGCCCCTAGCACTGAAGCTTTCTTT. It is translated as CASSLSRAPSTEAFF.

The chain combines TRBV30 with TRBJ2-1, with 11 bases matching TRBD2. V lost 4 bases to trimming and J lost 4 bases; unmatched junction nucleotides: 3. The germline V gene has CDR1 GTSNPN and CDR2 SVGIG (reference sequence). The CDR3 extends over 14 amino acids. The CDR3 here is CAWTSGGLYNEQFF. DNA for the CDR3: TGTGCCTGGACTAGCGGGGGGCTTTACAATGAGCAGTTCTTC.

The rearrangement uses TRBV4-1 and TRBJ2-5; TRBD2 agrees at 8 bases. This CDR3 has 16 amino acids. Germline V lookup: CDR1 MGHRA, CDR2 YSYEKL. V shed 1 base and J 3 bases; nucleotides not matched to a gene: 7. CDR3 region: CASSQVWRGVKETQYF. Written as DNA, the CDR3 is TGCGCCAGCAGCCAAGTGTGGCGGGGGGTAAAAGAGACCCAGTACTTC.

J is TRBJ2-6 and V is TRBV4-1; D is possibly TRBD1 (5 bases). The V gene's germline CDR1 is MGHRA and CDR2 YSYEKL. V was pared by 4 bases and J by 7 bases, with 14 bases between. There are 15 residues in the CDR3. The CDR3 loop reads CASSLGGHLANVLTF. CDR3 sequence (DNA): TGCGCCAGCAGCCTCGGCGGACATCTAGCCAACGTCCTGACTTTC.

This chain uses TRBV7-9 with TRBJ1-1, with 9 positions matching TRBD1. Germline CDR1 is SEHNR and CDR2 is FQNEAQ (reference sequence). V lost 0 bases and J lost 1; bases outside the gene matches: 3. This CDR3 is built from 16 residues. The CDR3 DNA reads as TGTGCCAGCAGCTTAGCGACAGGGGGGACGAACACTGAAGCTTTCTTT. This sequence encodes CASSLATGGTNTEAFF.

V usage is TRBV2 and J usage is TRBJ1-2; possibly TRBD1 for D (6 bases). The CDR3 has 14 amino acids. V lost 0 bases and J lost 8, with 13 bases in between. Germline V gives CDR1 SNHLY, CDR2 FYNNEI. For the CDR3, the DNA is TGTGCCAGCAGTGAAGCCCGGGGGGGCAAGGGCTACACCTTC. It yields the protein CASSEARGGKGYTF.

This sequence joins TRBV4-3 and TRBJ1-2, with D unclear. Per the germline V gene, CDR1 is LGHNA and CDR2 is YSLEER. V gave up 1 base and J gave up 6 bases, with 9 bases separating them. The CDR3 is made up of 13 amino acids. The CDR3 bases are TGCGCCAGCAGCCAAGGTCCGGTGGATGGCTACACCTTC. Amino acid sequence: CASSQGPVDGYTF.